This entry lists 30 T cell receptor beta chains sequenced from one sample in a study of blood T cell repertoires in COVID-19. Clones were sequenced by immunoSEQ multiplex PCR, and TCRdb holds only the in-frame ones, with some missing. The data hold hundreds of thousands of clones, with about four fifths observed a single time. The sequenced material came from peripheral blood. The receptors derive from an elderly woman with acute or convalescent COVID-19.

This chain joins TRBV7-9 and TRBJ2-2; no clear D. CDR3 length: 14 residues. Between the trimmed V and J ends, which lost 8 bases and 0 bases, there was a span of 10 bases. Per germline, CDR1 SEHNR and CDR2 FQNEAQ (reference sequence). CDR3 sequence reads: CASLVTANTGELFF. CDR3 sequence (DNA): TGTGCCAGCCTAGTGACTGCGAACACCGGGGAGCTGTTTTTT.

The CDR3 DNA sequence: TGTGCCAGCAGTCCAAAGCGGGGACGGGTGGAAACCCCCTACAATGAGCAGTTCTTC. Protein sequence: CASSPKRGRVETPYNEQFF. The V gene is TRBV6-6, the J gene TRBJ2-1; the match to TRBD2 covers 7 bases. The CDR3 contains 19 residues. Looked up from germline, CDR1 is MNHNY and CDR2 is SVGAGI (reference sequence). V lost 5 bases to trimming and J lost 2 bases; unmatched junction nucleotides: 18.

Of note for this clone: Other DNA variants within this sample encode the same CDR3. J is TRBJ1-6 and V is TRBV3-1 (or the pseudogene TRBV3-2), with D uncertain. V was pared by 0 bases and J by 8 bases, with 5 bases between. Germline CDR1 is LGHDT and CDR2 is YNNKEL (reference sequence). The CDR3 has 13 residues. DNA of the CDR3: TGTGCCAGCAGCCAAGAAAGAGATTCACCCCTCCACTTT. This encodes CASSQERDSPLHF.

CDR3 amino acids: CASTDYNEKLFF. The CDR3 region has the DNA TGTGCCAGCACAGACTATAATGAAAAACTGTTTTTT. The rearrangement uses TRBV5-8 and TRBJ1-4; D unresolved. Germline CDR1 and CDR2: SGHTS and YDEGEE. V dropped 6 bases and J dropped 4 bases, with 7 bases sitting between them. This CDR3 contains 12 residues. Looking up the rest from reference TRBV5-8 and TRBJ1-4 gives the full variable domain: EAGVTQSPTHLIKTRGQQATLRCSPISGHTSVYWYQQALGLGLQFLLWYDEGEERNRGNFPPRFSGRQFPNYSSELNVNALELEDSALYLCASTDYNEKLFFGSGTQLSVL.

This chain uses TRBV12-3 or TRBV12-4 with TRBJ1-1; D is uncertain. The V and J ends lost 5 bases and 8 bases respectively, with 12 bases between them. The CDR3 consists of 12 residues. CDR3 coding DNA: TGTGCCAGCAGTCCCACTAGATGGGAAGCTTTCTTT. This translates into CASSPTRWEAFF.

Here the CDR3 reads CASSMGVYQPQHF. CDR3 nucleotides: TGTGCCAGTAGTATGGGCGTGTATCAGCCCCAGCATTTT. V is TRBV19 and J is TRBJ1-5; D gene uncertain. In germline, CDR1 is LNHDA, CDR2 SQIVND (reference sequence). The ends were cut back, 3 bases at V and 5 bases at J, with 8 bases in the middle. The length of the CDR3 is 13 residues.

This clone showed up just once. The rearrangement links TRBV4-2 to TRBJ2-1, with D perhaps matching TRBD2 (7 bases). CDR1 and CDR2 (germline): LGHNA, YNFKEQ. The CDR3 consists of 16 residues. V was clipped by 0 bases and J by 2 bases, with 11 bases between them. As DNA, the CDR3 is TGTGCCAGCAGCCAAGAAGGGGGGGGACCCTACAATGAGCAGTTCTTC. Its protein is CASSQEGGGPYNEQFF.

This CDR3 is CASSGAQGAGANEKLFF. The CDR3 DNA is TGTGCCAGCAGTGGGGCACAGGGGGCAGGGGCTAATGAAAAACTGTTTTTT. The chain is built from TRBV2 and TRBJ1-4, with 9 bases matching TRBD1. V lost 4 bases, J lost 3 bases, and 9 bases stayed unmatched. This CDR3 comprises 17 residues. Germline V gives CDR1 SNHLY, CDR2 FYNNEI.

The V call is TRBV7-8, the J call TRBJ2-7; TRBD1 agrees at 8 bases. CDR3 length: 12 residues. J was trimmed by 7 bases and V by 4 bases; bases with no gene match: 3. The germline gives CDR1 SGHVS, CDR2 FQNEAQ. CDR3 nucleotide sequence: TGTGCCAGCAGCTATACAGGGGGAGAGCAGTACTTC. It specifies CASSYTGGEQYF.

The chain combines TRBV2 with TRBJ1-2, with 8 bases lining up with TRBD1. Germline V gives CDR1 SNHLY, CDR2 FYNNEI. The CDR3 consists of 13 residues. The trim removed 6 bases at V and 8 bases at J, leaving 8 bases unmatched. The DNA of the CDR3 is TGTGCCAGCAGGGGGAATACAGGGGGAGGCTACACCTTC. Translating gives CASRGNTGGGYTF.

The J gene is TRBJ1-6, the V gene TRBV6-5; weak D call: TRBD1 (5 bases). V lost 0 bases, J lost 14 bases, and 14 bases lay in between. From germline, CDR1 is MNHEY and CDR2 SVGAGI. CDR3 length equals 14 residues. The CDR3 sequence is CASSYSGGVGSLHF. CDR3 DNA: TGTGCCAGCAGTTACTCGGGAGGGGTCGGGTCCCTCCACTTT.

This clone has a handful of counts. The chain recombines TRBV5-1 with TRBJ2-7; TRBD1 aligns across 7 bases. There are 16 residues in the CDR3. The germline V gene encodes CDR1 SGHRS and CDR2 YFSETQ. V gave up 0 bases and J gave up 1 base; unmatched junction bases: 7. The CDR3 nucleotides read TGCGCCAGCAGCTTGGAGGGGACAGCAAGGTCCTACGAGCAGTACTTC. Translating gives CASSLEGTARSYEQYF. The full variable domain, completed using reference TRBV5-1 and TRBJ2-7, is KAGVTQTPRYLIKTRGQQVTLSCSPISGHRSVSWYQQTPGQGLQFLFEYFSETQRNKGNFPGRFSGRQFSNSRSEMNVSTLELGDSALYLCASSLEGTARSYEQYFGPGTRLTVT.

The V and J genes are TRBV11-3 and TRBJ1-2, with D possibly being TRBD1 (6 bases). Looked up from germline, CDR1 is SGHNT and CDR2 is YENEEA. With 4 bases removed from V and 4 bases from J, the gap between germline ends came to 13 bases. The CDR3 spans 14 residues. Written as DNA, the CDR3 is TGTGCCAGCAGCTCCCGGACAGAACCCTATGGCTACACCTTC. It specifies CASSSRTEPYGYTF.

This clone was detected only once. The gene calls are TRBV7-9 and TRBJ1-6, with TRBD1 matching 7 bases. V shed 6 bases and J 8 bases; nucleotides not matched to a gene: 4. The germline V gene has CDR1 SEHNR and CDR2 FQNEAQ (reference sequence). This CDR3 comprises 13 residues. The CDR3 coding sequence is TGTGCCAGCAGACGGACAGGAGATTCACCCCTCCACTTT. It codes for CASRRTGDSPLHF.

The chain joins TRBV5-1 to TRBJ1-2; TRBD1 agrees at 8 bases. There are 16 residues in the CDR3. The V and J ends lost 4 bases and 2 bases, in that order; junction bases with no gene match: 10. Per the germline V gene, CDR1 is SGHRS and CDR2 is YFSETQ. The CDR3 loop is CASSPFGQGRNYGYTF. The CDR3 nucleotides are TGCGCCAGCAGCCCATTTGGACAGGGAAGAAACTATGGCTACACCTTC.

This rearrangement joins TRBV12-2 to TRBJ1-4; no DNA check was done on the table's D call, TRBD1. TRBV12-2 is a documented pseudogene. The CDR3 is 15 residues long. The CDR3 protein is CASRSRTGANEKLFF. The DNA of the CDR3 is TGTGCAAGTCGCTCTCGAACAGGGGCTAATGAAAAACTGTTTTTT.

This clone was recorded a few times. The V and J genes are TRBV6-5 and TRBJ2-7, with 7 bases identical to TRBD2. Trimming removed 3 bases from V and 1 base from J; junction bases left unmatched: 6. Germline values: CDR1 MNHEY, CDR2 SVGAGI. The CDR3 spans 15 residues. The CDR3, as DNA: TGTGCCAGCAGTTATAGGAGCGGGGTATCCTACGAGCAGTACTTC. Residues: CASSYRSGVSYEQYF.

V is TRBV9 and J is TRBJ2-7; TRBD1 aligns across 10 bases. This CDR3 contains 16 residues. V lost 0 bases to trimming and J lost 6 bases; unmatched junction nucleotides: 9. In germline, CDR1 is SGDLS, CDR2 YYNGEE. The CDR3 DNA reads TGTGCCAGCAGCGTAGGGGGACAGGGGCCCCTGTCCGAGCAGTACTTC. Its protein product is CASSVGGQGPLSEQYF.

This clone was seen just once. The chain's CDR3 is CASSPRTGAYEQYF. CDR3 bases: TGTGCCAGCAGCCCCCGGACAGGGGCCTACGAGCAGTACTTC. The V call is TRBV11-2, the J call TRBJ2-7, with 9 positions matching TRBD1. This CDR3 spans 14 amino acids. Unmatched junction bases numbered 4, after V lost 5 bases and J lost 2 bases. The germline CDR1 and CDR2 sequences are SGHAT and FQNNGV.

This clone showed up just a few times. The rearrangement links TRBV19 to TRBJ1-6; 7 nucleotides agree with TRBD1. Germline trimming cut 7 bases from V and 7 bases from J; bases unmatched to any gene: 4. The CDR3 covers 13 residues. Germline V gives CDR1 LNHDA, CDR2 SQIVND (reference sequence). This CDR3 is CASTRDRNSPLHF. CDR3 coding DNA: TGTGCCAGTACCCGGGACAGAAATTCACCCCTCCACTTT.

The chain recombines TRBV3-1 (or the pseudogene TRBV3-2) with TRBJ1-2, with 8 positions matching TRBD1. The CDR3 runs 16 residues. Germline V lookup: CDR1 LGHDT, CDR2 YNNKEL (reference sequence). The ends lost 2 bases at V and 4 bases at J; junction bases unmatched: 9. CDR3 region: CASSQLAPGQAYGYTF. CDR3 in DNA: TGTGCCAGCAGCCAACTAGCCCCGGGACAGGCCTATGGCTACACCTTC.

The rearrangement joins TRBV18 to TRBJ2-3, with 7 bases fitting TRBD2. The CDR3 runs to 15 residues. J gave up 2 bases and V 3 bases, and 5 bases lay outside the gene matches. Germline CDR1 KGHSH, CDR2 LQKENI. CDR3 DNA sequence: TGTGCCAGCTCACCGGGACTACAATACACAGATACGCAGTATTTT. Translation gives CASSPGLQYTDTQYF.

V usage is TRBV6-5 and J usage is TRBJ1-2; TRBD1 might be the D (5 bases). Per germline, CDR1 MNHEY and CDR2 SVGAGI. The CDR3 has 14 residues. Trimming stripped 5 bases from V and 4 bases from J, with 14 bases between. The CDR3 DNA follows: TGTGCCAGCAGTCCACTACAGGAGCCCTATGGCTACACCTTC. It codes for CASSPLQEPYGYTF.

V and J are TRBV27 and TRBJ2-2; 12 nucleotides align to TRBD2. The CDR3 covers 16 residues. Germline V lookup: CDR1 MNHEY, CDR2 SMNVEV (reference sequence). Trimming at V came to 3 bases and at J to 3 bases, leaving 2 bases not matched to a gene. This chain's CDR3 is CASSFRTSGDTGELFF. As DNA, the CDR3 is TGTGCCAGCAGTTTCCGGACTAGCGGGGACACCGGGGAGCTGTTTTTT.

This clone was detected a few times. CDR3 residues: CASSLSGTGGMNTEAFF. CDR3 DNA sequence: TGTGCCAGCAGTTTATCGGGGACAGGGGGCATGAACACTGAAGCTTTCTTT. V gene TRBV27 combines with J gene TRBJ1-1, with 12 bases matching TRBD1. The V gene end was trimmed by 0 bases and the J gene end by 0 bases; junction bases not matched to a gene: 2. This CDR3 comprises 17 residues. Germline CDR1 MNHEY, CDR2 SMNVEV (reference sequence).

The gene calls are TRBV3-1 (or the pseudogene TRBV3-2) and TRBJ1-4; D is possibly TRBD1 (5 bases). Trimming left V 4 bases short and J 2 bases short, with 8 bases between. Per germline, CDR1 LGHDT and CDR2 YNNKEL (reference sequence). This CDR3 has 14 residues. The CDR3 loop is CASSPTVTNEKLFF. CDR3 nucleotide sequence: TGTGCCAGCAGCCCGACAGTTACTAATGAAAAACTGTTTTTT.

The chain has TRBV5-1 and TRBJ2-3, with 8 positions matching TRBD1. Germline V gene data show CDR1 as SGHRS and CDR2 as YFSETQ. The CDR3 is made up of 16 amino acids. The V and J ends lost 3 bases and 1 base, in that order; junction bases with no gene match: 7. CDR3 loop: CASSSRDRPGTDTQYF. In DNA form, the CDR3 reads TGCGCCAGCAGCTCCCGGGACAGGCCTGGCACAGATACGCAGTATTTT.

The CDR3 region is CASSQGQGRNYTF. DNA for the CDR3: TGTGCCAGCAGCCAGGGACAGGGGCGGAACTACACCTTC. V usage is TRBV5-6 and J usage is TRBJ1-2, with 10 bases that match TRBD1. The V and J ends lost 4 bases and 10 bases, in that order; junction bases with no gene match: 7. The CDR3 has 13 amino acids. Germline V gene lookup returns CDR1 SGHDT and CDR2 YYEEEE.

The gene calls are TRBV2 and TRBJ2-7, with D possibly matching TRBD1 (5 bases). The V and J ends lost 6 bases and 2 bases respectively, with 14 bases between them. This CDR3 has 14 amino acids. Germline V gene lookup returns CDR1 SNHLY and CDR2 FYNNEI. CDR3: CASRLTEKTYEQYF. In DNA, the CDR3 is TGTGCCAGCAGGCTGACAGAGAAAACCTACGAGCAGTACTTC.

V is TRBV4-1 and J is TRBJ2-1, with 10 bases that match TRBD1. Germline-derived CDR1 and CDR2 are MGHRA and YSYEKL. With 4 bases clipped from V and 7 bases from J, the junction kept 7 bases outside the gene matches. The CDR3 is 15 residues long. CDR3 sequence: CASSLGQGDRNEQFF. CDR3 bases: TGCGCCAGCAGCCTCGGACAGGGGGATCGGAATGAGCAGTTCTTC.